This T cell receptor beta chain was captured by sequencing in a study of technical replicates of blood from several donors. This CDR3 has 14 amino acids. Germline V gene data show CDR1 as SNHLY and CDR2 as FYNNEI. Trimming took off 0 bases at V and 2 bases at J, with 5 bases between the two ends. The method was immunoSEQ multiplex PCR; TCRdb's version includes in-frame clones alone and lacks a portion of them. The table lists 65,000 to 80,000 clones, roughly 91% of them singletons. The chain couples TRBV2 to TRBJ2-1, with D possibly being TRBD2 (5 bases). Source material: T cells isolated from PBMCs. This TCR derives from a human donor in good health. CDR3 coding DNA: TGTGCCAGCAGTGAAGCTAGCGCCTACAATGAGCAGTTCTTC. Encoded protein: CASSEASAYNEQFF.